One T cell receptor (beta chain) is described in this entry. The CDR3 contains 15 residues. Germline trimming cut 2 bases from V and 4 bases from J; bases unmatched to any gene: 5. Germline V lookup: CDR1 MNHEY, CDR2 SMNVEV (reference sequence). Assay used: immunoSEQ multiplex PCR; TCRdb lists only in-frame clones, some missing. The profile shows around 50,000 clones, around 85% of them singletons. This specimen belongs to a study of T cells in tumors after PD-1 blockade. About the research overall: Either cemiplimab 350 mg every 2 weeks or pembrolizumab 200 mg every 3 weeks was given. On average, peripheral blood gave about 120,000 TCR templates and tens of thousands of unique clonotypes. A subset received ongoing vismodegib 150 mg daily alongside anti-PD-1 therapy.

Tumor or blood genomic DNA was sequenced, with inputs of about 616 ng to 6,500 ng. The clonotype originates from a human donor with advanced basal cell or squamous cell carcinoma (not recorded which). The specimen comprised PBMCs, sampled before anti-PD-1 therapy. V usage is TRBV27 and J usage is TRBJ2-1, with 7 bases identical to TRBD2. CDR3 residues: CASSLTAGGYNEQFF. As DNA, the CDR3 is TGTGCCAGCAGTTTAACCGCCGGGGGGTACAATGAGCAGTTCTTC.